This T cell receptor (beta chain) was identified in a study of T cell responses to AZD1222 COVID-19 vaccine. Broader study findings: Targeting of unmutated variant regions was reportedly seen in nearly half of spike-specific TCRs.

The CDR3 totals 13 residues. V was pared by 4 bases and J by 7 bases, with 14 bases between. CDR1 and CDR2 (germline): SGHRS, YFSETQ. Regarding this clone: Antigen specificity is unknown.

Pooling of second doses given at about 4 or about 12 weeks was done. TCRdb keeps only in-frame clones here, not all; method: immunoSEQ multiplex PCR. The sample records about 140,000 clones, more than 75% being singletons. The chain carries TRBV5-1 and TRBJ1-2, with D perhaps matching TRBD1 (6 bases). This sequence originates from an adult who received the AZD1222 COVID-19 vaccine. The specimen comprised peripheral blood, sampled 28 days after the second AZD1222 dose. The CDR3 loop reads CASSLEQGGGYTF. CDR3 in DNA: TGCGCCAGCAGCCTAGAACAGGGCGGTGGCTACACCTTC.